This TCR beta chain originates from a study of cytomegalovirus exposure and HLA in healthy donors. Across the whole study: Assignment to the Caucasian-associated ancestry cluster applied to around 80% of the roughly 400 genotyped donors. Study-wide results and limits: Versus the approximately 670-donor mean, an Asian-associated ancestry cluster reportedly showed fewer N-insertions in a later analysis. Later work associated 16,951 TCR beta sequences with HLA alleles at 0.05 false discovery rate.

The CDR3 totals 14 residues. The V end lost 8 bases, the J end lost 1 base, and 14 bases lay between the germline ends. Germline-derived CDR1 and CDR2 are MNHEY and SMNVEV (reference sequence). The PCR ran on 60 Vbeta and 13 Jbeta primers. The protocol was immunoSEQ multiplex PCR, while the TCRdb copy is restricted to in-frame clones and leaves out a portion. Seen here are 150,000 to 200,000 clones, approximately 75% observed once, and the top ten hold roughly 2%. On this clone: What it binds is not known.

This TCR came from a woman aged 18 to 35 in good health and CMV-seronegative. The V call is TRBV27, the J call TRBJ1-1; tentative D call: TRBD1 (6 bases). Source material: PBMCs. CDR3 coding DNA: TGTGCCAGCGGACGATCCAGGGGGAACACTGAAGCTTTCTTT. Translated, it gives CASGRSRGNTEAFF.